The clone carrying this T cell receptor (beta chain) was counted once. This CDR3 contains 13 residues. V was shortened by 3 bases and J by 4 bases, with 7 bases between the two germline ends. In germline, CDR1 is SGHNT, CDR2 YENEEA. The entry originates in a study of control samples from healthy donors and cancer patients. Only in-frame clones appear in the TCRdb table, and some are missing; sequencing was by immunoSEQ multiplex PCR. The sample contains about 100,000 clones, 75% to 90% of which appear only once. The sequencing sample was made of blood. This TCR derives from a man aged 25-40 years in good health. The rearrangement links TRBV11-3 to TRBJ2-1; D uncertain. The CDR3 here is CASSFSRYNEQFF. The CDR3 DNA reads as TGTGCCAGCAGCTTCAGTAGGTACAATGAGCAGTTCTTC.